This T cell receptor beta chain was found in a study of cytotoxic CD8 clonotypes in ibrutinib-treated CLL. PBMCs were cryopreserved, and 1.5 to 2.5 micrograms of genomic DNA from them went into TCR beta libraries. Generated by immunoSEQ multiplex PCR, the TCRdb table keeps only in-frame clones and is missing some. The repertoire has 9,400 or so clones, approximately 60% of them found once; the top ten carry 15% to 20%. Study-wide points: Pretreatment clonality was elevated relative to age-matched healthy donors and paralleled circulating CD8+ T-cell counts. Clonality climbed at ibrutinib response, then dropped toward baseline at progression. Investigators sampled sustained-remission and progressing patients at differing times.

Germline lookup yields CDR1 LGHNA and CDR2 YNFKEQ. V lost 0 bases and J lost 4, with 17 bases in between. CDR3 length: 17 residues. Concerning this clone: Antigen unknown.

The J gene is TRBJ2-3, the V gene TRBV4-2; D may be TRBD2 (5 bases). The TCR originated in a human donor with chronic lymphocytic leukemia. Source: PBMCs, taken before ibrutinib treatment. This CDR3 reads CASSQEGGGTWADTQYF. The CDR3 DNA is TGTGCCAGCAGCCAAGAAGGAGGAGGCACTTGGGCAGATACGCAGTATTTT.